This T cell receptor beta chain was captured in a study of T-cell reconstitution after alpha-beta-depleted transplantation in children. Findings and limits, study-wide: From surviving recipient T cells and thymic progenitors came the high day-60 TCRbeta diversity observed in some patients. A year had passed since transplant, and T-cell counts and diversity by then came mostly from newly produced T cells.

Unique molecular identifiers were used in preparing the TCRbeta library. TCRdb called the PCR reads again in MiXCR, with one record for every CDR3 protein. The repertoire holds 400,000 to 550,000 distinct CDR3 sequences, with under 12% as singletons. There are many counts of this clonotype. What it binds is not known. V was trimmed by 3 bases and J by 0 bases, leaving 11 bases between them. The CDR3 is 16 residues long. The specimen comprised PBMCs, sampled before TCRalphabeta/CD19-depleted stem cell transplant. This sequence originates from a child aged 2-9 years with inherited bone marrow failure, due to receive a stem cell transplant. The J gene is TRBJ2-2, the V gene TRBV12-3 or TRBV12-4; the D gene is possibly TRBD2 (6 bases). The CDR3, as DNA: TGTGCCAGCAGTTTCAAGGGAGGTCCGAACACCGGGGAGCTGTTTTTT. Translation gives CASSFKGGPNTGELFF.